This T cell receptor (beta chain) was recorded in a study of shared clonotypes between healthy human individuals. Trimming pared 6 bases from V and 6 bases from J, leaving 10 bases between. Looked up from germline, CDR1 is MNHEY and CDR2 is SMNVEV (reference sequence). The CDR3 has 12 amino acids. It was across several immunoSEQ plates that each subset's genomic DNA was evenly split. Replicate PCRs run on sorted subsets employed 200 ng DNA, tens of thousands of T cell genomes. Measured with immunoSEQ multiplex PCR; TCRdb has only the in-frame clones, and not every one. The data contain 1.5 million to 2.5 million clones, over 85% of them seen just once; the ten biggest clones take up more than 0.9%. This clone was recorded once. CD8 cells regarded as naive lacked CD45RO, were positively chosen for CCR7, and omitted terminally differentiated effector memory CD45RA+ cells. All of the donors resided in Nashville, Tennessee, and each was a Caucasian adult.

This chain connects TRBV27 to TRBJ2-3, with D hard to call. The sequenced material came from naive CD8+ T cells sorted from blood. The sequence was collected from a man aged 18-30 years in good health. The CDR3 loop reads CASSPDSDTQYF. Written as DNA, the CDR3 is TGTGCCAGCAGCCCCGACTCGGATACGCAGTATTTT.